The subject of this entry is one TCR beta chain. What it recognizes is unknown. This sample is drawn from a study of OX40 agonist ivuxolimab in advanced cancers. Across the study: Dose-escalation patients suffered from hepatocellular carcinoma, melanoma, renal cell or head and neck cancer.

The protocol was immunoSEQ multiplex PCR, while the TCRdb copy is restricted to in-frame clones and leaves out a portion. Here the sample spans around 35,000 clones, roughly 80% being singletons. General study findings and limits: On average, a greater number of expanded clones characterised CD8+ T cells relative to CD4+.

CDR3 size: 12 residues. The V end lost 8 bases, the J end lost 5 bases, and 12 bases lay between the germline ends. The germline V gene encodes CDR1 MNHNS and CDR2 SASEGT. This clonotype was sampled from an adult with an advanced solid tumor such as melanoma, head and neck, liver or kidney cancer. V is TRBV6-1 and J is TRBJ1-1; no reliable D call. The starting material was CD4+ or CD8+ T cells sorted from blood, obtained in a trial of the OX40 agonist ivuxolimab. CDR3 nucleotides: TGTGCCAGCGGGGAGGGTGGGACTGAAGCTTTCTTT. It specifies CASGEGGTEAFF.